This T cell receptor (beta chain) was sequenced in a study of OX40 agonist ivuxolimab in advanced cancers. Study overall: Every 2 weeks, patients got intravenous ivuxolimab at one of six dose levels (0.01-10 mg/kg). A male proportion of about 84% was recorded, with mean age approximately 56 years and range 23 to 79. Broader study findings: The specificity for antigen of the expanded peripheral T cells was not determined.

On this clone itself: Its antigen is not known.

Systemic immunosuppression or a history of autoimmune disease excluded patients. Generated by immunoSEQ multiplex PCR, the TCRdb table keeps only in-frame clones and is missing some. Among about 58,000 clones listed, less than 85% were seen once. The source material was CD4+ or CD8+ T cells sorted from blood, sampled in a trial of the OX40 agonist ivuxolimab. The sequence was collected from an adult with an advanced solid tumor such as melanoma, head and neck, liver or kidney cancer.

The DNA of the CDR3 is TGTGCCCACCGACAGGGTCTAGAGACCCAGTACTTC. Its protein is CAHRQGLETQYF. The chain carries TRBV30 and TRBJ2-5, with 7 bases identical to TRBD1. Trimming took 8 bases from V and 4 from J; bases not matched to a gene: 7. The CDR3 extends over 12 amino acids. The germline V gene has CDR1 GTSNPN and CDR2 SVGIG (reference sequence).